This note documents a single TCR beta chain sequence. The sample is drawn from a study of blood T cell repertoires in COVID-19. Looking at the study overall: The cDNA or gDNA used as material had been derived from T cells, B-cell-depleted T cells, or PBMCs.

How the authors handled the data: Amplifying reference gene primers gave estimates of nucleated cell counts. Sequencing was performed with immunoSEQ multiplex PCR; in TCRdb, only in-frame clones are kept and a portion is missing. D and trimming come from the DNA, and the V and J calls and clone size come from that table. The sample holds under 450,000 clones, about 87% seen once. Germline V gene data show CDR1 as SEHNR and CDR2 as FQNEAQ (reference sequence). The CDR3 length is 15 residues. V lost 5 bases and J lost 5; bases outside the gene matches: 8. The source of this sequence is a man aged 25-45 years who had recovered from COVID-19. The genes are TRBV7-9 and TRBJ2-5; 10 positions match TRBD1. The material sequenced was PBMCs or T cells enriched from blood (not recorded which). CDR3 sequence (DNA): TGTGCCAGCAGCAGAGGGACAGGGGTTTGGGAGACCCAGTACTTC. It codes for CASSRGTGVWETQYF.